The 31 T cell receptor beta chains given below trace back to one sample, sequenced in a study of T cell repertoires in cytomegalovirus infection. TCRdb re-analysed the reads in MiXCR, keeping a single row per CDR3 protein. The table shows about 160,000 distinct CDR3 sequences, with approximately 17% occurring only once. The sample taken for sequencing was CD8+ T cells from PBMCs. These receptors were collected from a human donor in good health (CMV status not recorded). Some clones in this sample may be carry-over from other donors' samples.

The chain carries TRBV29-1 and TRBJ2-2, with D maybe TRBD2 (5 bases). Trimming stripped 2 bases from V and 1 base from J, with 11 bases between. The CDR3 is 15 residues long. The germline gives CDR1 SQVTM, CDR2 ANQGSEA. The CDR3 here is CSVELNGVNTGELFF. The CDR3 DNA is TGCAGCGTTGAACTTAACGGGGTGAACACCGGGGAGCTGTTTTTT.

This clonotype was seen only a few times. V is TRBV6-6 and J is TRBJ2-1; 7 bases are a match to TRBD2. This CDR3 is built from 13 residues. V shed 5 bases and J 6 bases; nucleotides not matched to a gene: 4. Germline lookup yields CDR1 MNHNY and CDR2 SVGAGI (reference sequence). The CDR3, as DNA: TGTGCCAGCAGTCAAGGGACTACCAATGAGCAGTTCTTC. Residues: CASSQGTTNEQFF.

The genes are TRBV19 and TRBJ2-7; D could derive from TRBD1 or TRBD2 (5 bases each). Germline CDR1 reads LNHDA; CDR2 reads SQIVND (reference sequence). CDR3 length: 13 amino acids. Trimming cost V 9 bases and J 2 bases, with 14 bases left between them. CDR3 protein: CARTGTPAYEQYF. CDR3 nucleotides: TGTGCCAGAACCGGGACGCCAGCCTACGAGCAGTACTTC.

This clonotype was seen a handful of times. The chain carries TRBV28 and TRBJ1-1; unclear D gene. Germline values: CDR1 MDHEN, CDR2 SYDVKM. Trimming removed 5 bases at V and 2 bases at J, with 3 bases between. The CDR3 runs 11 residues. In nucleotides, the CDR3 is TGTGCCAGCAGTGATAACACTGAAGCTTTCTTT. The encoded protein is CASSDNTEAFF.

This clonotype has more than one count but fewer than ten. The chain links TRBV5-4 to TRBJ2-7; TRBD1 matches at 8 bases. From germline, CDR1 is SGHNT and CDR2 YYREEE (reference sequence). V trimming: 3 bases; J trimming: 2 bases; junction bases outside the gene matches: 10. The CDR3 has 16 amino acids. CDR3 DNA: TGTGCCAGCAGCTCGAACGAGGGACAGGAACCCTACGAGCAGTACTTC. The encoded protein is CASSSNEGQEPYEQYF. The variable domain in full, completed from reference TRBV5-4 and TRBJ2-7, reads ETGVTQSPTHLIKTRGQQVTLRCSSQSGHNTVSWYQQALGQGPQFIFQYYREEENGRGNFPPRFSGLQFPNYSSELNVNALELDDSALYLCASSSNEGQEPYEQYFGPGTRLTVT.

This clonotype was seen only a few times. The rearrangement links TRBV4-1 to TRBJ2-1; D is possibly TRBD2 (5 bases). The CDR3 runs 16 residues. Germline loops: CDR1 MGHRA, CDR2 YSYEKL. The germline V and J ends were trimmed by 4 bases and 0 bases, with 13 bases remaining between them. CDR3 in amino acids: CASSLAFTGSYNEQFF. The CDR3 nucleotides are TGCGCCAGCAGCCTAGCGTTCACTGGCTCCTACAATGAGCAGTTCTTC.

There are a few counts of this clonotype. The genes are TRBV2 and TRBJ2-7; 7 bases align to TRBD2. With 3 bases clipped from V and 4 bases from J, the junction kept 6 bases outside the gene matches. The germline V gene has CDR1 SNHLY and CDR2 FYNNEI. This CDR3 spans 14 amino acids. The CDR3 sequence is CASSDPGGSYEQYF. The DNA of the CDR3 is TGTGCCAGCAGTGATCCCGGGGGGTCGTACGAGCAGTACTTC.

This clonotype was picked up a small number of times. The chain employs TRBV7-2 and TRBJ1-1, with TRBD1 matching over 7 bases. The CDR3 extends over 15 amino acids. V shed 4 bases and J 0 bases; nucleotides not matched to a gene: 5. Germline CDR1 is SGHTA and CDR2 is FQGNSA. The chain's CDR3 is CASSSDTGVNTEAFF. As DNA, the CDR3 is TGTGCCAGCAGCTCGGATACAGGGGTGAACACTGAAGCTTTCTTT.

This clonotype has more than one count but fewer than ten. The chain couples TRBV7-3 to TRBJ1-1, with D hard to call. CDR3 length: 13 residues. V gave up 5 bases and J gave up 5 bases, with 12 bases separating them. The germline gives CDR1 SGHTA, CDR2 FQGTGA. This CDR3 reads CASSPGRGTEAFF. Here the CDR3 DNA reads TGTGCCAGCAGCCCGGGGAGAGGGACTGAAGCTTTCTTT.

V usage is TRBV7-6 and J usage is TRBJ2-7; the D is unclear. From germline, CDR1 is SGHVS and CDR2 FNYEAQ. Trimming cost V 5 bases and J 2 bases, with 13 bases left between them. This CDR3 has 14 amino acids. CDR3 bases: TGTGCCAGCAGCCCCACATATGGCGCCTACGAGCAGTACTTC. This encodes CASSPTYGAYEQYF.

The CDR3 loop reads CATRTGNQPQHF. The DNA of the CDR3 is TGTGCCACCCGGACAGGTAATCAGCCCCAGCATTTT. The J gene is TRBJ1-5, the V gene TRBV10-3; 7 positions agree with TRBD1. Germline trimming cut 10 bases from V and 4 bases from J; bases unmatched to any gene: 4. From germline, CDR1 is ENHRY and CDR2 SYGVKD. This CDR3 has 12 amino acids.

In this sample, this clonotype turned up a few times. Here the CDR3 DNA reads TGTGCCAGCAGTTCGCGACTGGAAGGAGACACTGAAGCTTTCTTT. This gives the protein CASSSRLEGDTEAFF. This sequence joins TRBV28 and TRBJ1-1; D not resolved. The CDR3 loop spans 15 amino acids. With 4 bases removed from V and 3 bases from J, the gap between germline ends came to 15 bases. Germline V gene sequence: CDR1 MDHEN, CDR2 SYDVKM.

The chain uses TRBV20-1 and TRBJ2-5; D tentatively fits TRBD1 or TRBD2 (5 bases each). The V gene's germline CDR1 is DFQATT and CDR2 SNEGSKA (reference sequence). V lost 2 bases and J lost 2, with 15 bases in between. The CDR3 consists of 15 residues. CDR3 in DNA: TGCAGTGCTAGATACCGAGGGGCCGGACAAGAGACCCAGTACTTC. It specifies CSARYRGAGQETQYF.

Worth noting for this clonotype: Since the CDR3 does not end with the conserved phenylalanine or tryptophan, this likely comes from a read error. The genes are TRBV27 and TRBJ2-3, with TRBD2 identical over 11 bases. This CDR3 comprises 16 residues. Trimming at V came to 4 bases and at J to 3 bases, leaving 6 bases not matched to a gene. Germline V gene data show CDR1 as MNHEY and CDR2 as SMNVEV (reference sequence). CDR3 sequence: CASSSGTSGETDTQYL. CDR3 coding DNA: TGTGCCAGCAGTTCCGGGACTAGCGGAGAGACAGATACGCAGTATTTA.

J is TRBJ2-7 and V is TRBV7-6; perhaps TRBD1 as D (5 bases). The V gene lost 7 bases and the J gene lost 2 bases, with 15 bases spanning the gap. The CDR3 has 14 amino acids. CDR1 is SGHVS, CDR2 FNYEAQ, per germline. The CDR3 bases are TGTGCCAGCACCTTTAGGGGAACAACCTACGAGCAGTACTTC. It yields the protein CASTFRGTTYEQYF.

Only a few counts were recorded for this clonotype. This chain's CDR3 is CASSLVEVSFYEQYF. CDR3 in DNA: TGTGCCAGCAGCTTAGTGGAAGTCTCCTTCTACGAGCAGTACTTC. V and J are TRBV7-6 and TRBJ2-7; no reliable D call. CDR1 SGHVS and CDR2 FNYEAQ come from the germline V gene. V dropped 1 base and J dropped 3 bases, with 13 bases sitting between them. The CDR3 is 15 residues long.

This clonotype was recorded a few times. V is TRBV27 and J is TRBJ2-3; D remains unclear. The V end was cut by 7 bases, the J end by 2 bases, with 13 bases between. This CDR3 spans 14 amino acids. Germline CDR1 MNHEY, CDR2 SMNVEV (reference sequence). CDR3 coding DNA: TGTGCCAGCAAAATTGGCACTCTCACAGATACGCAGTATTTT. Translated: CASKIGTLTDTQYF.

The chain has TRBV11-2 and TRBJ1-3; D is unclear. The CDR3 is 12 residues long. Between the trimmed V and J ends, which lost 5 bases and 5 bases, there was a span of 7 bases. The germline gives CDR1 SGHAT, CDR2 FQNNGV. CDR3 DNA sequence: TGTGCCAGCAGCCATACACGAAACACCATATATTTT. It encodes CASSHTRNTIYF.

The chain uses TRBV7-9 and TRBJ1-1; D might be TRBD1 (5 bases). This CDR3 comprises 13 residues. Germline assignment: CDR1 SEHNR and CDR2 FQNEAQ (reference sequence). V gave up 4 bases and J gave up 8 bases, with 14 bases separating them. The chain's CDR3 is CASSYSPREEAFF. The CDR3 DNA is TGTGCCAGCAGCTATTCGCCCAGGGAGGAAGCTTTCTTT.

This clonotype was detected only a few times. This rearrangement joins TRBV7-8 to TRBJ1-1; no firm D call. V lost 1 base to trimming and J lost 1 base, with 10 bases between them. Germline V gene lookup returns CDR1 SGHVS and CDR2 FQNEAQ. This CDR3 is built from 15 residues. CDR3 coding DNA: TGTGCCAGCAGCTTAGTTAGCGGGAAGAACACTGAAGCTTTCTTT. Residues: CASSLVSGKNTEAFF.

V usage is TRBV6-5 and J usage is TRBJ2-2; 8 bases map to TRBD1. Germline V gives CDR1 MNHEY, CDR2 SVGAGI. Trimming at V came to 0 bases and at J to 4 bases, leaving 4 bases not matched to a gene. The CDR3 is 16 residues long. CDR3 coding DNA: TGTGCCAGCAGTTACTCCAGGGGGCCGAGCACCGGGGAGCTGTTTTTT. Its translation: CASSYSRGPSTGELFF.

For the CDR3, the DNA is TGTGCCAGCAGTCCCCCCATGGGCTACGAGCAGTACTTC. Translation gives CASSPPMGYEQYF. The genes are TRBV6-2 or TRBV6-3 and TRBJ2-7; D ambiguous. The germline CDR1 and CDR2 sequences are MNHEY and SVGEGT. V was clipped by 5 bases and J by 3 bases, with 11 bases between them. CDR3 length: 13 residues.

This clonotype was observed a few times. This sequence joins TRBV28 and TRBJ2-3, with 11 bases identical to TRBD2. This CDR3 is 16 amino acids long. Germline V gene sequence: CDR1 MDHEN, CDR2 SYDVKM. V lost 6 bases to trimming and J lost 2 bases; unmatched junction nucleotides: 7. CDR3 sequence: CASSSLAGGPTDTQYF. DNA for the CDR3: TGTGCCAGCAGCAGTTTAGCGGGAGGGCCCACAGATACGCAGTATTTT.

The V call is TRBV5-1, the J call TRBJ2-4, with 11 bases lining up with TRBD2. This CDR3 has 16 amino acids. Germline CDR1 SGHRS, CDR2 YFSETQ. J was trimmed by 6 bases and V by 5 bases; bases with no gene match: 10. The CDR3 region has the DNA TGCGCCAGCAGGGCACTAGCGGGAGCGGCGGGAAACATTCAGTACTTC. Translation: CASRALAGAAGNIQYF.

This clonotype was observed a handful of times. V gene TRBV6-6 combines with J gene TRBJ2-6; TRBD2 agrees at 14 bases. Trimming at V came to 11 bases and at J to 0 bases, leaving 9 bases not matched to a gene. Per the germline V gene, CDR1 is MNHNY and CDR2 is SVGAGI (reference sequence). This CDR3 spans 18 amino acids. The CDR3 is CAHSGLAGDTSGANVLTF. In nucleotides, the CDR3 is TGTGCCCACTCGGGACTAGCGGGGGACACCTCTGGGGCCAACGTCCTGACTTTC.

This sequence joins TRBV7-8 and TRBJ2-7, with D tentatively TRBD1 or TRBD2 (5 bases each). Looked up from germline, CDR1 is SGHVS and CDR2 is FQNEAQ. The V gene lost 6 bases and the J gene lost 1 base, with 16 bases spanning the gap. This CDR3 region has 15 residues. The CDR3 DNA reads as TGTGCCAGCAGTCGGGCCGGGACCGCATCCTACGAGCAGTACTTC. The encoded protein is CASSRAGTASYEQYF.

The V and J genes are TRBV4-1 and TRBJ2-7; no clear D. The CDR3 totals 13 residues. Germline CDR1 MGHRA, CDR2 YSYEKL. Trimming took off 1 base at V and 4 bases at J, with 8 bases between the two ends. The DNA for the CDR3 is TGCGCCAGCAGCCAAGGTCAGCTGTACGAGCAGTACTTC. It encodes CASSQGQLYEQYF.

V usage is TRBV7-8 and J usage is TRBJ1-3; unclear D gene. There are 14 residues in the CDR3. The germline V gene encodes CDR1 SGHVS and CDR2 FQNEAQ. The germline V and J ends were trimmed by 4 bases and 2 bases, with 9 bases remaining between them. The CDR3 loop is CASSSSKTGNTIYF. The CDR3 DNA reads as TGTGCCAGCAGCTCTTCTAAAACTGGAAACACCATATATTTT.

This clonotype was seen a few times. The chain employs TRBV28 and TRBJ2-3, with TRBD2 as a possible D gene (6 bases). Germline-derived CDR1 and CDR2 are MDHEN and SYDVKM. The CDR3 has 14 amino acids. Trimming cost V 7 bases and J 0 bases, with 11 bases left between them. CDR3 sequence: CASTHRGSTDTQYF. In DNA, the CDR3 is TGTGCCAGCACCCATCGGGGGAGCACAGATACGCAGTATTTT.

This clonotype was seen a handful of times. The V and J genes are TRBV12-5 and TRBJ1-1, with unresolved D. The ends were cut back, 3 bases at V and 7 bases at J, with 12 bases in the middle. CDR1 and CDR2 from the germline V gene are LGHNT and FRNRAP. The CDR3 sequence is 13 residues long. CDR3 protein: CASGFGRANEAFF. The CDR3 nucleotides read TGTGCTAGTGGTTTTGGCAGAGCAAATGAAGCTTTCTTT.

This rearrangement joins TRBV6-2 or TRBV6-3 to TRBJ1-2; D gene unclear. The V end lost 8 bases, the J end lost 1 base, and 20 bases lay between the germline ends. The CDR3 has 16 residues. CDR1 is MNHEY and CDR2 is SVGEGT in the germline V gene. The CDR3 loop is CASSYDPNGSNYGYTF. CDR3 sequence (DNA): TGTGCCAGCTCGTACGACCCGAATGGGAGTAACTATGGCTACACCTTC.